Following are 21 T cell receptor beta chains from one sample sequenced in a study of cytomegalovirus exposure and HLA in healthy donors. The primer mix had 60 Vbeta and 13 Jbeta primers. The assay was immunoSEQ multiplex PCR, and TCRdb's table has in-frame clones only and misses some. The sample holds about 190,000 clones, roughly 73% seen once. Sequencing used PBMCs. The receptor set was obtained from a woman aged 30 to 39 in good health and CMV-seropositive.

This clone was seen a handful of times. The chain has TRBV4-3 and TRBJ2-7; the D gene is possibly TRBD2 (7 bases). The CDR3 loop spans 15 amino acids. Germline lookup yields CDR1 LGHNA and CDR2 YSLEER. The ends were cut back, 0 bases at V and 6 bases at J, with 15 bases in the middle. The CDR3 reads CASSQEGGRGGEQYF. CDR3 DNA: TGCGCCAGCAGCCAAGAGGGCGGGAGAGGGGGCGAGCAGTACTTC.

The genes are TRBV30 and TRBJ1-1; TRBD1 matches at 9 bases. V gave up 1 base and J gave up 1 base; unmatched junction bases: 10. Germline V gives CDR1 GTSNPN, CDR2 SVGIG (reference sequence). The CDR3 sequence is 17 residues long. This CDR3 is CAWSATGGRQGNTEAFF. CDR3 nucleotide sequence: TGTGCCTGGAGTGCGACAGGGGGGCGCCAGGGGAACACTGAAGCTTTCTTT.

The chain carries TRBV2 and TRBJ2-2, with TRBD2 identical over 13 bases. In germline, CDR1 is SNHLY, CDR2 FYNNEI. The V segment lost 6 bases and the J segment 9 bases; nucleotides outside the gene matches: 7. The length of the CDR3 is 15 residues. CDR3 coding DNA: TGTGCCAGCAGGGATGGACTAGCGGGAGCTCGGGAGCTGTTTTTT. Its protein product is CASRDGLAGARELFF.

V is TRBV5-5 and J is TRBJ2-1; TRBD1 might be the D (6 bases). Germline CDR1 and CDR2: SGHKS and YYEKEE (reference sequence). The length of the CDR3 is 16 residues. Trimming left V 4 bases short and J 3 bases short, with 17 bases between. CDR3 loop: CASSASQGSFYNEQFF. The DNA of the CDR3 is TGTGCCAGCAGCGCCAGCCAGGGGTCCTTCTACAATGAGCAGTTCTTC.

The V gene is TRBV6-1, the J gene TRBJ2-1, with a possible D match to TRBD2 (6 bases). The V and J ends lost 2 bases and 2 bases respectively, with 13 bases between them. The CDR3 has 16 residues. Germline-derived CDR1 and CDR2 are MNHNS and SASEGT. The CDR3 DNA reads as TGTGCCAGCAGTGAATATGGGGGGAGCCCCTACAATGAGCAGTTCTTC. Its translation: CASSEYGGSPYNEQFF.

V gene TRBV30 combines with J gene TRBJ1-5; D perhaps matches TRBD1 (6 bases). V lost 8 bases to trimming and J lost 2 bases, with 13 bases between them. Germline CDR1 reads GTSNPN; CDR2 reads SVGIG (reference sequence). The CDR3 is made up of 13 amino acids. CDR3 loop: CAAETGRNQPQHF. DNA of the CDR3: TGTGCCGCCGAGACAGGTCGCAATCAGCCCCAGCATTTT.

V is TRBV4-3 and J is TRBJ2-1; D might be TRBD2 (5 bases). Trimming shortened V by 1 base and J by 1 base, and 14 bases separated the two germline ends. Germline lookup yields CDR1 LGHNA and CDR2 YSLEER. This CDR3 spans 17 amino acids. The CDR3 protein is CASSQALAGGSYNEQFF. CDR3 DNA: TGCGCCAGCAGCCAAGCTTTGGCGGGTGGTTCCTACAATGAGCAGTTCTTC.

The chain combines TRBV28 with TRBJ2-7, with a weak D call TRBD1 (6 bases). The V end was cut by 6 bases, the J end by 4 bases, with 10 bases between. The CDR3 contains 12 residues. The germline V gene has CDR1 MDHEN and CDR2 SYDVKM. The CDR3 DNA reads as TGTGCCAGCAGCCTTACAGGGTACGAGCAGTACTTC. The encoded protein is CASSLTGYEQYF.

This chain joins TRBV7-2 and TRBJ2-7; TRBD2 agrees at 7 bases. Losses at the gene ends were 5 bases for V and 3 bases for J; bases not matched to a gene: 7. Looked up from germline, CDR1 is SGHTA and CDR2 is FQGNSA. The CDR3 extends over 14 amino acids. CDR3 region: CASSNGGLNYEQYF. DNA for the CDR3: TGTGCCAGCAGCAACGGGGGGTTAAACTACGAGCAGTACTTC.

The J gene is TRBJ2-7, the V gene TRBV30, with D perhaps TRBD1 (5 bases). Trimming left V 1 base short and J 0 bases short, with 10 bases between. This CDR3 contains 14 residues. Per the germline V gene, CDR1 is GTSNPN and CDR2 is SVGIG (reference sequence). CDR3 nucleotides: TGTGCCTGGAGTGACAGGACCGTCTCCTACGAGCAGTACTTC. Its protein product is CAWSDRTVSYEQYF.

V is TRBV18 and J is TRBJ1-5, with D possibly being TRBD1 (6 bases). Germline V gene data show CDR1 as KGHSH and CDR2 as LQKENI. Trimming removed 5 bases at V and 2 bases at J, with 16 bases between. This CDR3 has 16 amino acids. The CDR3 coding sequence is TGTGCCAGCTCAGCCGAACAGGGCTCCCGCAATCAGCCCCAGCATTTT. Translated, it gives CASSAEQGSRNQPQHF.

This sequence joins TRBV7-2 and TRBJ1-2; 7 positions match TRBD1. CDR1 is SGHTA, CDR2 FQGNSA, per germline. CDR3 length: 15 residues. The junction had 10 bases not matched to a gene; V was cut back by 5 bases and J by 4 bases. CDR3 residues: CASSPSWDSFYGYTF. CDR3 sequence (DNA): TGTGCCAGCAGCCCTAGTTGGGACAGCTTCTATGGCTACACCTTC.

This clone appeared a single time. The V and J genes are TRBV28 and TRBJ2-7; 8 nucleotides match TRBD1. The CDR3 is made up of 14 amino acids. J gave up 2 bases and V 2 bases, and 2 bases lay outside the gene matches. Germline V gene data show CDR1 as MDHEN and CDR2 as SYDVKM. DNA for the CDR3: TGTGCCAGCAGTTTAACAGGGGGTACCTACGAGCAGTACTTC. This sequence encodes CASSLTGGTYEQYF.

This chain links TRBV5-6 with TRBJ2-2; 9 bases agree with TRBD1. The CDR3 covers 19 residues. Germline loops: CDR1 SGHDT, CDR2 YYEEEE. J was trimmed by 3 bases and V by 1 base; bases with no gene match: 13. The CDR3 DNA reads as TGTGCCAGCAGCTTGTTGTTGGGAACAGGGGGCAGGCACACCGGGGAGCTGTTTTTT. It translates to CASSLLLGTGGRHTGELFF. The full variable domain, rest sourced from reference TRBV5-6 and TRBJ2-2, is DAGVTQSPTHLIKTRGQQVTLRCSPKSGHDTVSWYQQALGQGPQFIFQYYEEEERQRGNFPDRFSGHQFPNYSSELNVNALLLGDSALYLCASSLLLGTGGRHTGELFFGEGSRLTVL.

This clone has just one count. The rearrangement joins TRBV18 to TRBJ1-2; possibly TRBD1 for D (5 bases). This CDR3 is 14 amino acids long. The V end was cut by 5 bases, the J end by 9 bases, with 19 bases between. Germline CDR1 reads KGHSH; CDR2 reads LQKENI. The CDR3 DNA is TGTGCCAGCTCATCGCAGGGAGGTTTATTAAGCTACACCTTC. Amino acids: CASSSQGGLLSYTF.

This chain connects TRBV20-1 to TRBJ2-1, with D unclear. This CDR3 has 11 amino acids. Deletions cut 5 bases from V and 4 bases from J, with 6 bases between. Germline CDR1 reads DFQATT; CDR2 reads SNEGSKA (reference sequence). The CDR3 DNA reads TGCAGTGCTCGTATGTACAATGAGCAGTTCTTC. Translated, it gives CSARMYNEQFF.

CDR3 coding DNA: TGTGCCTGGAGTGTACTAGCGGGAGGTCCAGATACGCAGTATTTT. It yields the protein CAWSVLAGGPDTQYF. This chain joins TRBV30 and TRBJ2-3, with TRBD2 matching 12 bases. Trimming took 0 bases from V and 4 from J; bases not matched to a gene: 2. There are 15 residues in the CDR3. From germline, CDR1 is GTSNPN and CDR2 SVGIG (reference sequence).

The gene calls are TRBV13 and TRBJ2-2, with D maybe TRBD2 (6 bases). CDR3 size: 15 residues. V lost 4 bases to trimming and J lost 4 bases, with 13 bases between them. In germline, CDR1 is PRHDT, CDR2 FYEKMQ (reference sequence). CDR3 sequence (DNA): TGTGCCAGCAGCTGGCGGGGTTCGGGCACCGGGGAGCTGTTTTTT. Its translation is CASSWRGSGTGELFF.

The rearrangement links TRBV27 to TRBJ2-3; the D gene is possibly TRBD2 (6 bases). Germline lookup yields CDR1 MNHEY and CDR2 SMNVEV (reference sequence). V was shortened by 6 bases and J by 2 bases, with 18 bases between the two germline ends. The CDR3 extends over 16 amino acids. This CDR3 is CASSPAVGRFTDTQYF. CDR3 nucleotide sequence: TGTGCCAGCAGCCCGGCTGTCGGGAGATTCACAGATACGCAGTATTTT.

For the CDR3, the DNA is TGTGCCAGCAGCCGCGCGGGGGGCGCGAGTTATGGCTACACCTTC. This sequence encodes CASSRAGGASYGYTF. The J gene is TRBJ1-2, the V gene TRBV28, with D possibly TRBD1 on 6 matching bases. The CDR3 runs to 15 residues. From germline, CDR1 is MDHEN and CDR2 SYDVKM. V shed 6 bases and J shed 5 bases, with 19 bases lying between them.

The rearrangement joins TRBV2 to TRBJ2-3; TRBD1 aligns across 8 bases. The V and J ends lost 11 bases and 2 bases, in that order; junction bases with no gene match: 12. The germline gives CDR1 SNHLY, CDR2 FYNNEI. The CDR3 is 15 residues long. The CDR3 DNA reads as TGTGCCGGGATGATGACAGGGGTAGTCACAGATACGCAGTATTTT. This sequence encodes CAGMMTGVVTDTQYF.